The present entry profiles one TCR beta chain with its context. Its antigen is not identified. During colonoscopy, one to two rectal pinch biopsies were collected. These data come from a study of pediatric ulcerative colitis. Regarding the study as a whole: Blood-derived T cells may be present in rectal pinch biopsies.

Method: immunoSEQ multiplex PCR; TCRdb's copy keeps in-frame clones and lacks some. In the table there are some 43,000 clones, more than 60% of which are singletons. Germline loops: CDR1 ENHRY, CDR2 SYGVKD. The CDR3 runs 13 residues. Trimming removed 2 bases from V and 5 bases from J, with 9 bases in between. This TCR derives from a girl aged 10 to 17 with moderate ulcerative colitis. This rearrangement joins TRBV10-3 to TRBJ1-1; no definite D call. Sequenced material: gut tissue. CDR3 loop: CAISERAYTEAFF. The CDR3 nucleotides are TGTGCCATCAGTGAGCGGGCCTATACTGAAGCTTTCTTT.